This T cell receptor beta chain appears in the sequencing data of a study of blood T cells in healthy people across ages. Study-wide points: The unsorted PBMCs prevented any conclusive comparison of naive versus antigen-experienced cells. Diversity was higher, and naive CD4+ cells more numerous, in long-lived donors than in aged donors.

CDR1 is SGHRS and CDR2 is YFSETQ in the germline V gene. This CDR3 is 16 amino acids long. V was pared by 0 bases and J by 4 bases, with 3 bases of the junction left unmatched. A sample-barcoded 5' primer and a J-beta primer mix were used in a second PCR of about 6 to 12 cycles. Tags on each cDNA molecule came from a template-switch adaptor with 12 random nucleotides. TCRdb recomputed calls from the 5' RACE reads with MiXCR, one row per CDR3 protein. The data contain 660,000 or so distinct CDR3 sequences, under 65% of them singletons. This clonotype has only one observation. What it binds is unknown. The V and J genes are TRBV5-1 and TRBJ2-1, with 11 positions matching TRBD2. What was sequenced was blood. This TCR came from a man in his sixties in good health. DNA for the CDR3: TGCGCCAGCAGCTTGGTACTAGCGGGGGCATACAATGAGCAGTTCTTC. It specifies CASSLVLAGAYNEQFF.